What follows are 20 T cell receptor beta chains derived from one specimen sequenced in a study of T cell responses to AZD1222 COVID-19 vaccine. Produced via immunoSEQ multiplex PCR; TCRdb's table is partial and in-frame only. This repertoire shows fewer than 150,000 clones, about 91% found once; its top ten account for approximately 4.8%. Sequencing used peripheral blood, obtained on day 0 of AZD1222 vaccination. These receptors were taken from an adult in good health.

The V call is TRBV11-3, the J call TRBJ2-2, with D tentatively TRBD2 (7 bases). Trimming shortened V by 5 bases and J by 4 bases, and 11 bases separated the two germline ends. This CDR3 has 14 amino acids. Germline CDR1 and CDR2: SGHNT and YENEEA. DNA for the CDR3: TGTGCCAGCAGCCCGGGGGGCGGCACCGGGGAGCTGTTTTTT. It specifies CASSPGGGTGELFF.

This chain joins TRBV7-6 and TRBJ2-7; D may correspond to TRBD1 or TRBD2 (5 bases each). CDR3 length equals 16 residues. Trimming stripped 1 base from V and 0 bases from J, with 13 bases between. Germline loops: CDR1 SGHVS, CDR2 FNYEAQ. Here the CDR3 reads CASSLGQGGGSYEQYF. CDR3 bases: TGTGCCAGCAGCTTAGGGCAGGGTGGGGGCTCCTACGAGCAGTACTTC.

The chain recombines TRBV10-3 with TRBJ1-2; the D is unclear. This CDR3 has 12 amino acids. With 3 bases removed from V and 5 bases from J, the gap between germline ends came to 7 bases. Germline V gene sequence: CDR1 ENHRY, CDR2 SYGVKD. The CDR3 bases are TGTGCCATCAGTGAAAACAGTTATGGCTACACCTTC. Amino acid sequence: CAISENSYGYTF.

The rearrangement links TRBV11-2 to TRBJ1-6; D possibly corresponds to TRBD1 (5 bases). The V and J ends lost 8 bases and 0 bases respectively, with 17 bases between them. From germline, CDR1 is SGHAT and CDR2 FQNNGV. This CDR3 contains 17 residues. The DNA of the CDR3 is TGTGCCAGCCGGACGGGCAGGGTAGGCTCCTATAATTCACCCCTCCACTTT. Encoded protein: CASRTGRVGSYNSPLHF.

The genes are TRBV6-5 and TRBJ1-2; 8 nucleotides agree with TRBD1. The junction had 10 bases not matched to a gene; V was cut back by 2 bases and J by 5 bases. The CDR3 has 16 residues. Germline V gene sequence: CDR1 MNHEY, CDR2 SVGAGI. CDR3 sequence (DNA): TGTGCCAGCAGTTACCTCCCGGACAGGGTTATGTATGGCTACACCTTC. Amino acids: CASSYLPDRVMYGYTF.

The gene calls are TRBV6-5 and TRBJ1-2; D remains ambiguous. V lost 6 bases and J lost 5, with 7 bases in between. CDR3 length: 11 residues. Germline V lookup: CDR1 MNHEY, CDR2 SVGAGI. In DNA form, the CDR3 reads TGTGCCAGCAGACCTTCGTATGGCTACACCTTC. Translation: CASRPSYGYTF.

This chain joins TRBV6-5 and TRBJ1-6, with 10 bases matching TRBD1. The J segment lost 9 bases and the V segment lost 6 bases, leaving 5 bases of the junction unmatched. The CDR3 is made up of 14 amino acids. Per the germline V gene, CDR1 is MNHEY and CDR2 is SVGAGI. The CDR3 loop reads CASRKGQGSSPLHF. Written as DNA, the CDR3 is TGTGCCAGCAGGAAGGGACAGGGGAGTTCACCCCTCCACTTT.

The count of this clone is one. The chain combines TRBV7-9 with TRBJ1-4, with 8 bases fitting TRBD1. V gave up 8 bases and J gave up 1 base; unmatched junction bases: 3. This CDR3 comprises 14 residues. CDR1 is SEHNR, CDR2 FQNEAQ, per germline (reference sequence). CDR3 sequence: CASGGTGTNEKLFF. The CDR3 bases are TGTGCCAGCGGGGGGACAGGAACTAATGAAAAACTGTTTTTT.

This clone was counted between two and nine times. The J gene is TRBJ1-2, the V gene TRBV2; weak D call: TRBD1 (6 bases). Trimming shortened V by 6 bases and J by 0 bases, and 23 bases separated the two germline ends. The CDR3 extends over 18 amino acids. Germline V gene lookup returns CDR1 SNHLY and CDR2 FYNNEI. CDR3 protein: CASSTWGAKFGANYGYTF. CDR3 coding DNA: TGTGCCAGCAGCACCTGGGGGGCAAAATTTGGTGCTAACTATGGCTACACCTTC.

This sequence joins TRBV27 and TRBJ1-6, with 9 bases identical to TRBD1. The trim removed 3 bases at V and 8 bases at J, leaving 8 bases unmatched. Per the germline V gene, CDR1 is MNHEY and CDR2 is SMNVEV (reference sequence). There are 16 residues in the CDR3. The CDR3 DNA sequence: TGTGCCAGCAGTTTGCAATACAGGGGGCCGGATTCACCCCTCCACTTT. Translated, it gives CASSLQYRGPDSPLHF.

This sequence joins TRBV5-3 and TRBJ2-4; D not certain. TRBV5-3 is filed as an ORF, its function uncertain. Trimming removed 4 bases from V and 4 bases from J, with 12 bases in between. The CDR3 loop spans 14 amino acids. The CDR3 here is CARSHRSPKNIQYF. Here the CDR3 DNA reads TGTGCCAGAAGCCATCGATCGCCAAAAAACATTCAGTACTTC.

A single count supports this clone. The chain carries TRBV25-1 and TRBJ1-2; weak D call: TRBD1 (5 bases). This CDR3 region has 13 residues. Germline CDR1 MGHDK, CDR2 SYGVNS. V was clipped by 3 bases and J by 8 bases, with 13 bases between them. CDR3 sequence (DNA): TGTGCCAGCAGTGACCCGACAGTTGGCGGCTACACCTTC. It encodes CASSDPTVGGYTF.

The chain links TRBV27 to TRBJ1-6; 8 bases are shared with TRBD1. With 0 bases clipped from V and 8 bases from J, the junction kept 6 bases outside the gene matches. The germline gives CDR1 MNHEY, CDR2 SMNVEV (reference sequence). This CDR3 region has 16 residues. The CDR3 DNA reads as TGTGCCAGCAGTTTATCAATCAGACAGGGGTATTCACCCCTCCACTTT. This sequence encodes CASSLSIRQGYSPLHF.

The chain couples TRBV28 to TRBJ1-2, with 8 nucleotides matching TRBD1. Trimming at V came to 5 bases and at J to 3 bases, leaving 11 bases not matched to a gene. This CDR3 has 16 amino acids. From germline, CDR1 is MDHEN and CDR2 SYDVKM. The CDR3 nucleotides read TGTGCCAGCAGTCCCCTAGGGGACAGGTTCGACTATGGCTACACCTTC. This translates into CASSPLGDRFDYGYTF.

The chain has TRBV7-2 and TRBJ1-4; D is uncertain. Germline CDR1 and CDR2: SGHTA and FQGNSA. The CDR3 runs 13 residues. Trimming cost V 3 bases and J 8 bases, with 10 bases left between them. As DNA, the CDR3 is TGTGCCAGCAGCTTTGGGGTTTCGGAAAAACTGTTTTTT. Translating gives CASSFGVSEKLFF.

Here the CDR3 reads CASSSPRGATNEKLFF. DNA for the CDR3: TGTGCCAGCAGTTCCCCCCGGGGGGCGACTAATGAAAAACTGTTTTTT. V is TRBV28 and J is TRBJ1-4, with D possibly TRBD1 on 6 matching bases. V was trimmed by 4 bases and J by 2 bases, leaving 14 bases between them. Germline V lookup: CDR1 MDHEN, CDR2 SYDVKM. The CDR3 consists of 16 residues.

About this clone: Compared with germline, one end of the junction differs, possibly owing to a read error. The V gene is TRBV3-1 (or the pseudogene TRBV3-2), the J gene TRBJ1-2, with TRBD1 matching 7 bases. Germline values: CDR1 LGHDT, CDR2 YNNKEL (reference sequence). This CDR3 spans 16 amino acids. The CDR3 DNA sequence: TGTGCCAACAGCCGTAGACAGGGTGGTGCTAACTATGGCTACACCTTC. It yields the protein CANSRRQGGANYGYTF.

V gene TRBV7-2 combines with J gene TRBJ2-7; 7 nucleotides line up with TRBD1. The CDR3 covers 14 residues. The junction had 3 bases not matched to a gene; V was cut back by 0 bases and J by 4 bases. CDR1 SGHTA and CDR2 FQGNSA come from the germline V gene. The DNA for the CDR3 is TGTGCCAGCAGCTTAGCATCCAGGGGGTACGAGCAGTACTTC. It specifies CASSLASRGYEQYF. Full variable domain (rest looked up from reference TRBV7-2 and TRBJ2-7): GAGVSQSPSNKVTEKGKDVELRCDPISGHTALYWYRQSLGQGLEFLIYFQGNSAPDKSGLPSDRFSAERTGGSVSTLTIQRTQQEDSAVYLCASSLASRGYEQYFGPGTRLTVT.

The chain combines TRBV5-1 with TRBJ1-1; 7 bases line up with TRBD1. After removal of 5 bases from V and 2 bases from J, the junction contained 6 bases not matched to a gene. Looked up from germline, CDR1 is SGHRS and CDR2 is YFSETQ. The length of the CDR3 is 14 residues. The CDR3 bases are TGCGCCAGCAGAGAGACAGGGCTTAACACTGAAGCTTTCTTT. Its protein product is CASRETGLNTEAFF.

The CDR3 DNA follows: TGCGCCAGCAGGGACGGCCTCGTCAATTCACCCCTCCACTTT. Protein: CASRDGLVNSPLHF. The chain combines TRBV4-1 with TRBJ1-6; D is uncertain. The CDR3 spans 14 residues. Germline V gives CDR1 MGHRA, CDR2 YSYEKL. V was shortened by 6 bases and J by 7 bases, with 13 bases between the two germline ends.